Following are 15 T cell receptor beta chains from one sample sequenced in a study of healthy donors' naive CD4 and CD8 T cells. Each TCR library used 500 ng of total RNA and a linear amplification protocol. TCRdb reprocessed the reads via MiXCR and lists one record per CDR3 protein. Of 150,000 to 200,000 distinct CDR3 sequences listed, over 60% are singletons. Sample: naive CD4+ and CD8+ T cells sorted from blood, pooled from several donors. These receptors all stem from a pool of human donors in good health; the sample pools cells from several healthy donors.

This clonotype appeared a single time. The chain couples TRBV6-5 to TRBJ1-5; D uncertain. Trimming shortened V by 0 bases and J by 0 bases, and 9 bases separated the two germline ends. Germline-derived CDR1 and CDR2 are MNHEY and SVGAGI. CDR3 length: 16 residues. CDR3 region: CASSYSAVYSNQPQHF. The DNA of the CDR3 is TGTGCCAGCAGTTACTCTGCCGTATATAGCAATCAGCCCCAGCATTTT.

V gene TRBV6-6 combines with J gene TRBJ2-3, with D hard to call. Trimming took off 2 bases at V and 1 base at J, with 16 bases between the two ends. This CDR3 region has 17 residues. CDR1 is MNHNY and CDR2 is SVGAGI in the germline V gene (reference sequence). The CDR3 protein is CASSYHEIRTGTDTQYF. In nucleotides, the CDR3 is TGTGCCAGCAGTTACCACGAAATCCGTACTGGCACAGATACGCAGTATTTT.

The chain carries TRBV27 and TRBJ1-1, with unresolved D. V lost 2 bases to trimming and J lost 1 base, with 11 bases between them. This CDR3 contains 15 residues. Germline V gene data show CDR1 as MNHEY and CDR2 as SMNVEV (reference sequence). CDR3 residues: CASSLRQRENTEAFF. The CDR3 DNA reads TGTGCCAGCAGTTTACGGCAGAGGGAGAACACTGAAGCTTTCTTT.

V gene TRBV29-1 combines with J gene TRBJ2-5; D not certain. Trimming pared 5 bases from V and 0 bases from J, leaving 13 bases between. The CDR3 contains 14 residues. Germline CDR1 is SQVTM and CDR2 is ANQGSEA. This CDR3 is CSVTPSLYQETQYF. In nucleotides, the CDR3 is TGCAGCGTTACGCCCAGCTTGTACCAAGAGACCCAGTACTTC.

J is TRBJ1-6 and V is TRBV29-1; the D gene is possibly TRBD1 (5 bases). Germline V gene sequence: CDR1 SQVTM, CDR2 ANQGSEA. The CDR3 extends over 14 amino acids. The V and J ends lost 6 bases and 6 bases respectively, with 15 bases between them. The CDR3 spells CSVALQGGNSPLHF. For the CDR3, the DNA is TGCAGCGTGGCCCTCCAGGGCGGTAATTCACCCCTCCACTTT.

This chain joins TRBV29-1 and TRBJ2-3, with 14 nucleotides matching TRBD2. Germline CDR1 is SQVTM and CDR2 is ANQGSEA. Trimming cost V 7 bases and J 4 bases; bases outside gene matches: 4. The CDR3 loop spans 14 amino acids. As DNA, the CDR3 is TGCAGCGCCGGGACTAGCGGGAGTGCAGATACGCAGTATTTT. It encodes CSAGTSGSADTQYF.

This chain uses TRBV6-2 or TRBV6-3 with TRBJ2-1; 8 nucleotides agree with TRBD2. Germline CDR1 reads MNHEY; CDR2 reads SVGEGT. The CDR3 extends over 16 amino acids. V gave up 4 bases and J gave up 9 bases; unmatched junction bases: 14. For the CDR3, the DNA is TGTGCCAGCAGTTCTGTAGCGGGGATGCCGCGCAGTGAGCAGTTCTTC. Its protein is CASSSVAGMPRSEQFF.

CDR3 nucleotides: TGTGCCAGCAGCCTGACAGGGCTCGAGCAGTACTTC. Encoded protein: CASSLTGLEQYF. J is TRBJ2-7 and V is TRBV7-2; 7 nucleotides line up with TRBD1. This CDR3 contains 12 residues. The germline V gene encodes CDR1 SGHTA and CDR2 FQGNSA. V shed 5 bases and J 6 bases; nucleotides not matched to a gene: 4.

This chain uses TRBV12-3 or TRBV12-4 with TRBJ1-5; tentative D call: TRBD1 (5 bases). The CDR3 is 14 amino acids. V was clipped by 4 bases and J by 5 bases, with 12 bases between them. CDR3 coding DNA: TGTGCCAGCAGTTGGGGCCGGAGAGATCAGCCCCAGCATTTT. Its translation is CASSWGRRDQPQHF.

The V and J genes are TRBV15 and TRBJ2-1; 7 bases line up with TRBD2. The CDR3 is made up of 14 amino acids. Germline V gene data show CDR1 as LNHNV and CDR2 as YYDKDF (reference sequence). V lost 5 bases, J lost 4 bases, and 5 bases stayed unmatched. Here the CDR3 reads CATSFSGPYNEQFF. CDR3 bases: TGTGCCACCAGCTTTAGCGGGCCTTACAATGAGCAGTTCTTC. The full variable domain, rest sourced from reference TRBV15 and TRBJ2-1, is DAMVIQNPRYQVTQFGKPVTLSCSQTLNHNVMYWYQQKSSQAPKLLFHYYDKDFNNEADTPDNFQSRRPNTSFCFLDIRSPGLGDTAMYLCATSFSGPYNEQFFGPGTRLTVL.

The chain uses TRBV19 and TRBJ1-5; D unresolved. Germline V gene lookup returns CDR1 LNHDA and CDR2 SQIVND (reference sequence). Trimming pared 3 bases from V and 0 bases from J, leaving 9 bases between. The CDR3 runs 15 residues. Here the CDR3 DNA reads TGTGCCAGTAGTATTGACGGTGATAGCAATCAGCCCCAGCATTTT. It yields the protein CASSIDGDSNQPQHF.

This clonotype was seen just once. This chain uses TRBV29-1 with TRBJ2-7, with a tentative D call TRBD1 (6 bases). Between the trimmed V and J ends, which lost 6 bases and 3 bases, there was a span of 12 bases. Germline loops: CDR1 SQVTM, CDR2 ANQGSEA. This CDR3 contains 12 residues. Here the CDR3 reads CSVGDTNYEQYF. The CDR3 coding sequence is TGCAGCGTGGGGGACACCAACTACGAGCAGTACTTC.

As DNA, the CDR3 is TGTGCCTGGAGCGGAGCGAACAATGAGCAGTTCTTC. Translation gives CAWSGANNEQFF. J is TRBJ2-1 and V is TRBV30, with D unresolved. Trimming cost V 3 bases and J 5 bases, with 8 bases left between them. The V gene's germline CDR1 is GTSNPN and CDR2 SVGIG (reference sequence). This CDR3 is built from 12 residues.

This chain joins TRBV6-5 and TRBJ2-1, with TRBD2 matching 10 bases. Germline-derived CDR1 and CDR2 are MNHEY and SVGAGI. The CDR3 extends over 14 amino acids. J lost 9 bases, V lost 2 bases, and 4 bases had no gene match. CDR3 protein: CASSYDGLAVEQFF. CDR3 in DNA: TGTGCCAGCAGTTACGACGGACTAGCGGTTGAGCAGTTCTTC.

The V call is TRBV12-3 or TRBV12-4, the J call TRBJ2-5, with D perhaps matching TRBD1 or TRBD2 (5 bases each). V gave up 6 bases and J gave up 5 bases, with 16 bases separating them. CDR3 length: 14 amino acids. CDR3 region: CASRNYGDGETQYF. CDR3 nucleotide sequence: TGTGCCAGCAGGAACTACGGGGACGGGGAGACCCAGTACTTC.